This TCR beta chain emerged from a study of blood T cell repertoires in COVID-19 (dated by TCRdb to 2018 to 2021). Notes on the research overall: Collaborator samples came from the United States, Italy and Spain and covered acute and convalescent phases of COVID-19. The prospective study material was composed of cDNA or gDNA derived from T cells, B-cell-depleted T cells, or PBMCs. The dataset comprised deeply sampled blood TCRbeta repertoires from subjects exposed to, actively infected with, or recovered from COVID-19. A freely available public database, intended as a resource for researchers studying the immune response to SARS-CoV-2, is where the repertoires were released. The samples were drawn from two sources: the first 160 participants of the ongoing ImmuneRACE study, and fewer than 1,500 subjects contributed by 6 global collaborators. The sample metadata nearly always contained a de-identified subject ID, COVID-19 status, age in years and sex. Where HLA class I and class II types were available, the types were taken from metadata supplied by the sample provider, not from assay-based typing.

One collaborating source in Seattle enrolled patients while the patients were actively infected and followed the patients over time throughout the course of disease. The collaborating institutions used their own protocols to collect whole blood in K2EDTA tubes. For TCRbeta analysis, collaborator samples were shipped as frozen whole blood, as isolated PBMCs, or as DNA extracted from either sample type. TCRbeta CDR3 regions were amplified from genomic DNA by means of the immunoSEQ Assay, a bias-controlled multiplex PCR. The paper's processing steps were these. Within the assay, amplification of reference gene primers was used to estimate how many nucleated cells each sample contained. To quantify the absolute abundance of each unique TCRbeta CDR3 rearrangement, sequence reads were collapsed and filtered. For each sample, productive Simpson clonality was calculated by taking the square root of Simpson's diversity index across productive rearrangements. TCRdb provides this immuneACCESS table in a form limited to in-frame rearrangements. Some clones are lacking; in checked studies, under half of them reflect an unresolved V gene, and why the rest are absent is not known. V, J and clone size reflect that table, while D and trimming were determined from the DNA. In all, the sample holds 45,000 to 70,000 clones, and approximately 90% of those were seen once. The ten biggest clones cover 22% of the sample.

Concerning this clone itself: No cognate antigen has been identified for it. No clone much larger than this one lies a single base away; base qualities are absent.

Broader findings and caveats from the paper: How much clinical and demographic metadata was included differed by source and by participant, and the metadata was provided uncurated.

The CDR3 starts with the cysteine, ends with the phenylalanine, and has 14 residues. Solely the CDR3 DNA is kept, with 42 bases framed from the first base. For this chain, trimming is 5 bases at the V end and 6 bases at the J end, and the number of junction bases without a gene match is 7. In the germline V gene, CDR1 corresponds to KGHSH and CDR2 to LQKENI. The sequence links TRBV18 to TRBJ2-4; TRBD2 matches 7 bases in the middle. The sequence derives from a woman of 80 years or more with COVID-19, enrolled during active disease. The sample taken for sequencing was peripheral blood. In nucleotide form, the sequence is TGTGCCAGCTCAGCCGGACTAGAAGGAAACATTCAGTACTTC. Its amino acids are CASSAGLEGNIQYF.